This T cell receptor (beta chain) came from a study of cytomegalovirus exposure and HLA in healthy donors. Primers for the PCR totalled 60 Vbeta and 13 Jbeta. In the study's own analysis: The count from a later analysis was some 76 million unique TCR beta chains, 9 million to 12 million of them shared. Here immunoSEQ multiplex PCR was the method, and the copy in TCRdb shows in-frame clones only, minus some. The V and J calls and clone size come from that table; D and trimming were worked out from the DNA. The data contain over 150,000 clones, approximately 78% of them singletons. Study outcomes and limitations: Earlier results showed most TCR beta V segments being productive about 87% or about 30% of the time. In a later analysis, TCR beta V- and J-gene trimming was associated with a missense DCLRE1C variant. Researchers catalogued 160 or so TCR beta chains as cytomegalovirus-associated.

To note about this clone: Its antigen remains unknown.

This CDR3 comprises 15 residues. The germline V gene encodes CDR1 MNHEY and CDR2 SMNVEV (reference sequence). V lost 3 bases, J lost 5 bases, and 16 bases lay in between. Material for sequencing was PBMCs. This sequence was found in a girl aged 2-15 years in good health and CMV-seropositive. The J gene is TRBJ2-5, the V gene TRBV27, with D perhaps TRBD1 (6 bases). The CDR3 nucleotides are TGTGCCAGCAGTTTCCAGACAGGCCGGCGGGAGACCCAGTACTTC. Translation: CASSFQTGRRETQYF.